This T cell receptor (beta chain) was identified in a study of blood T cell repertoires in COVID-19. Sequenced by immunoSEQ multiplex PCR; TCRdb stores in-frame clones only, minus some. The sample contains under 350,000 clones, around nine tenths of which appear only once. Germline loops: CDR1 SNHLY, CDR2 FYNNEI. The length of the CDR3 is 15 residues. The V and J ends lost 6 bases and 3 bases respectively, with 18 bases between them. The source of this sequence is a woman in her twenties or thirties with COVID-19, enrolled during active disease. Sequenced: peripheral blood. The gene calls are TRBV2 and TRBJ2-7; D perhaps matches TRBD2 (5 bases). CDR3 region: CASSPRGPPSYEQYF. DNA of the CDR3: TGTGCCAGCAGCCCCCGCGGGCCCCCCAGCTACGAGCAGTACTTC.